Presented here are 17 T cell receptor beta chains from one specimen sequenced in a study of T cells in Graves' hyperthyroidism and ophthalmopathy. Researchers took RNA transcripts and amplified the TCR beta CDR3 regions from them. In the first-round RT-PCR of the TCR CDR3, the HTBI primer set was used. Each CDR3 protein is one row after TCRdb ran MiXCR on the multiplex PCR reads. The data show about 200,000 distinct CDR3 sequences, with around 16% seen just once and roughly 55% held by the top ten. Sequenced: blood. The origin of the receptors is a woman aged 45 to 65 with Graves' hyperthyroidism.

This clonotype has ten or more counts. The chain combines TRBV7-8 with TRBJ2-5; no definite D call. This CDR3 spans 14 amino acids. Germline loops: CDR1 SGHVS, CDR2 FQNEAQ. Trimming cost V 5 bases and J 6 bases, with 16 bases left between them. CDR3 in amino acids: CASSPQPTWQTQYF. The CDR3 DNA sequence: TGTGCCAGCAGCCCCCAACCTACCTGGCAGACCCAGTACTTC. Drawing the rest from reference TRBV7-8 and TRBJ2-5, the complete variable domain is GAGVSQSPRYKVAKRGQDVALRCDPISGHVSLFWYQQALGQGPEFLTYFQNEAQLDKSGLPSDRFFAERPEGSVSTLKIQRTQQEDSAVYLCASSPQPTWQTQYFGPGTRLLVL.

This CDR3 is CAWVDRVDSPLHF. The CDR3 DNA follows: TGTGCCTGGGTTGACAGGGTGGATTCACCCCTCCACTTT. The rearrangement uses TRBV30 and TRBJ1-6; 7 nucleotides match TRBD1. Germline CDR1 and CDR2: GTSNPN and SVGIG (reference sequence). Trimming at V came to 5 bases and at J to 8 bases, leaving 6 bases not matched to a gene. The CDR3 loop spans 13 amino acids.

This clonotype was recorded many times. This sequence joins TRBV6-1 and TRBJ1-5, with D perhaps TRBD1 (5 bases). The V end lost 3 bases, the J end lost 1 base, and 10 bases lay between the germline ends. The CDR3 runs to 15 residues. Looked up from germline, CDR1 is MNHNS and CDR2 is SASEGT. CDR3 sequence (DNA): TGTGCCAGCAGTGAGTGGGGGGGGAGCAATCAGCCCCAGCATTTT. Encoded protein: CASSEWGGSNQPQHF.

The chain combines TRBV19 with TRBJ1-1; unclear D gene. CDR1 is LNHDA and CDR2 is SQIVND in the germline V gene (reference sequence). There are 12 residues in the CDR3. Trimming stripped 4 bases from V and 8 bases from J, with 11 bases between. The CDR3 DNA sequence: TGTGCCAGTAGTAATACGGCTGCCGAAGCTTTCTTT. Protein product: CASSNTAAEAFF.

This clonotype was observed many times. J is TRBJ2-7 and V is TRBV27, with D tentatively TRBD1 (5 bases). Germline CDR1 reads MNHEY; CDR2 reads SMNVEV (reference sequence). V lost 9 bases to trimming and J lost 4 bases, with 16 bases between them. This CDR3 has 13 amino acids. CDR3 sequence reads: CASRGSKVYEQYF. The CDR3 DNA sequence: TGTGCCAGTAGGGGCTCCAAGGTGTACGAGCAGTACTTC.

This chain links TRBV19 with TRBJ2-7; D is perhaps TRBD1 (6 bases). V was clipped by 5 bases and J by 3 bases, with 11 bases between them. The CDR3 totals 13 residues. Germline-derived CDR1 and CDR2 are LNHDA and SQIVND (reference sequence). The CDR3 spells CASSFATGYEQYF. The CDR3 nucleotides read TGTGCCAGTAGTTTCGCGACAGGCTACGAGCAGTACTTC.

V and J are TRBV4-1 and TRBJ2-5; D is possibly TRBD2 (6 bases). The CDR3 spans 15 residues. The V and J ends lost 0 bases and 7 bases respectively, with 15 bases between them. CDR1 is MGHRA and CDR2 is YSYEKL in the germline V gene. In DNA, the CDR3 is TGCGCCAGCAGCCAAGAGGCTCGGGGGAGTGGGACCCAGTACTTC. It is translated as CASSQEARGSGTQYF.

This clonotype turned up a few times. The V and J genes are TRBV20-1 and TRBJ1-4; maybe TRBD1 (5 bases). Germline V lookup: CDR1 DFQATT, CDR2 SNEGSKA (reference sequence). Trimming left V 0 bases short and J 7 bases short, with 9 bases between. CDR3 length equals 13 residues. This chain's CDR3 is CSARDRVSEKLFF. The CDR3 DNA sequence: TGCAGTGCTAGAGACAGGGTTTCTGAAAAACTGTTTTTT.

This rearrangement joins TRBV11-2 to TRBJ2-1; 15 nucleotides align to TRBD2. The CDR3 runs to 18 residues. V lost 6 bases to trimming and J lost 7 bases; unmatched junction nucleotides: 13. Germline loops: CDR1 SGHAT, CDR2 FQNNGV. The CDR3 loop reads CASRRTSGRAMVENEQFF. CDR3 coding DNA: TGTGCCAGCAGAAGGACTAGCGGGAGGGCCATGGTAGAGAATGAGCAGTTCTTC.

The chain joins TRBV5-8 to TRBJ2-5; 12 bases line up with TRBD2. The CDR3 runs to 16 residues. In germline, CDR1 is SGHTS, CDR2 YDEGEE. The V gene end was trimmed by 0 bases and the J gene end by 5 bases; junction bases not matched to a gene: 5. CDR3 residues: CASSLDRLAGVETQYF. DNA of the CDR3: TGTGCCAGCAGCTTGGATAGACTAGCGGGAGTTGAGACCCAGTACTTC.

This clonotype has a count of ten or more. The rearrangement links TRBV11-1 to TRBJ2-1; D perhaps matches TRBD2 (5 bases). V was cut by 3 bases and J by 1 base, with 10 bases left in between. The CDR3 sequence is 15 residues long. Germline CDR1 is SGHAT and CDR2 is FQDESV (reference sequence). The CDR3 spells CASSLVSGSYNEQFF. The CDR3 nucleotides are TGTGCCAGCAGCTTGGTATCGGGGTCCTACAATGAGCAGTTCTTC.

This clonotype was seen more than once but under ten times. The genes are TRBV18 and TRBJ1-2; D possibly corresponds to TRBD1 (5 bases). The CDR3 totals 14 residues. Trimming left V 2 bases short and J 0 bases short, with 7 bases between. Germline V gene sequence: CDR1 KGHSH, CDR2 LQKENI. The CDR3 region is CASSPGGANYGYTF. The CDR3 DNA is TGTGCCAGCTCACCAGGGGGAGCTAACTATGGCTACACCTTC.

This clonotype was counted only a few times. The chain is built from TRBV2 and TRBJ2-7; the match to TRBD1 covers 8 bases. CDR3 length: 13 residues. After removal of 6 bases from V and 4 bases from J, the junction contained 5 bases not matched to a gene. Germline loops: CDR1 SNHLY, CDR2 FYNNEI. In DNA, the CDR3 is TGTGCCAGCAGCACCGGGACAGGATACGAGCAGTACTTC. This codes for CASSTGTGYEQYF.

The gene calls are TRBV4-1 and TRBJ2-5; D perhaps matches TRBD2 (5 bases). V was shortened by 0 bases and J by 4 bases, with 18 bases between the two germline ends. The CDR3 totals 17 residues. Germline V gene sequence: CDR1 MGHRA, CDR2 YSYEKL. The CDR3 spells CASSQDKSSLGGETQYF. CDR3 bases: TGCGCCAGCAGCCAAGATAAGTCTAGCCTGGGCGGAGAGACCCAGTACTTC.

This chain links TRBV4-1 with TRBJ2-7; D is unclear. With 0 bases removed from V and 3 bases from J, the gap between germline ends came to 9 bases. Germline CDR1 and CDR2: MGHRA and YSYEKL. This CDR3 is built from 14 residues. Here the CDR3 reads CASSQDALNYEQYF. CDR3 sequence (DNA): TGCGCCAGCAGCCAAGATGCCTTAAACTACGAGCAGTACTTC.

The V call is TRBV28, the J call TRBJ2-3; tentative D call: TRBD1 (5 bases). Trimming cost V 5 bases and J 4 bases, with 19 bases left between them. CDR1 MDHEN and CDR2 SYDVKM come from the germline V gene. The CDR3 is 16 residues long. The CDR3 bases are TGTGCCAGCAGTGAGTGGGGCAGGGCAGCACCAGATACGCAGTATTTT. Protein: CASSEWGRAAPDTQYF.

This clonotype occurred many times. This rearrangement joins TRBV7-9 to TRBJ1-2, with D unresolved. The V and J ends lost 2 bases and 0 bases respectively, with 7 bases between them. This CDR3 is 14 amino acids long. Germline-derived CDR1 and CDR2 are SEHNR and FQNEAQ (reference sequence). As DNA, the CDR3 is TGTGCCAGCAGCTTATATCCCCCTAACTATGGCTACACCTTC. It is translated as CASSLYPPNYGYTF.